The present entry profiles one T cell receptor beta chain with its context. The target antigen is unknown. The sample originates from a study of T cell responses to AZD1222 COVID-19 vaccine. Study-level results: Baseline serology detected seropositivity in only six AZD1222 recipients. Donors, mostly white British, included more females; clonal diversity was possibly underestimated. Spike-wide vaccine-associated CD4 TCRs dominated at 160-218 and 743-854. Spike-specific TCR breadth rose after two AZD1222 doses, and depth rose as well.

Sequencing was performed with immunoSEQ multiplex PCR; in TCRdb, only in-frame clones are kept and a portion is missing. The profile shows approximately 160,000 clones, approximately 88% of them singletons. The CDR3 runs 13 residues. The V gene lost 1 base and the J gene lost 4 bases, with 9 bases spanning the gap. Germline V gives CDR1 SGHRS, CDR2 YFSETQ. Source: peripheral blood, taken on day 0 of MenACWY control vaccination. The sequence was collected from an adult in good health. The chain links TRBV5-1 to TRBJ2-7; no firm D call. CDR3 nucleotides: TGCGCCAGCAGCTTGTTCCTTAATTACGAGCAGTACTTC. Translating gives CASSLFLNYEQYF.